The present T cell receptor (beta chain) was sequenced within a study of T cell changes during pregnancy in multiple sclerosis. The CDR3 is made up of 15 amino acids. The V end was cut by 2 bases, the J end by 4 bases, with 11 bases between. The V gene's germline CDR1 is SGHAT and CDR2 FQNNGV. This clone was found a few times. Assay: immunoSEQ multiplex PCR; the TCRdb copy retains only in-frame clones and omits some. The sample carries approximately 40,000 clones, 90% recorded once. The origin of this receptor is a female donor with multiple sclerosis, enrolled in a pregnancy study. Material: CD4+ T cells from peripheral blood mononuclear cells, obtained before pregnancy. The rearrangement joins TRBV11-2 to TRBJ2-2; possibly TRBD1 for D (6 bases). The CDR3 protein is CASSLNRASTGELFF. The CDR3 region has the DNA TGTGCCAGCAGCTTAAACAGGGCTAGCACCGGGGAGCTGTTTTTT.